Described below is a single T cell receptor beta chain sequence and its context. Reverse transcription of all isolated RNA meant that expressed TCRB transcripts were sequenced. TCRdb's table, derived via immunoSEQ multiplex PCR, lists solely in-frame clones and lacks some. The table lists around 500,000 clones, roughly 11% of them singletons. This entry belongs to a study of beta chain features in type 1 diabetes. CDR3 size: 15 residues. With 1 base clipped from V and 6 bases from J, the junction kept 7 bases outside the gene matches. Germline CDR1 and CDR2: GTSNPN and SVGIG (reference sequence). The rearrangement links TRBV30 to TRBJ2-1, with 9 bases lining up with TRBD2. Sequencing was done on a sample of naive CD4+ T cells from blood. The TCR comes from a woman under 30 in good health. CDR3 DNA sequence: TGTGCCTGGAGTGAGGGAGGACTAGCGTCCAATGAGCAGTTCTTC. This sequence encodes CAWSEGGLASNEQFF. Full variable domain (remainder filled in from reference TRBV30 and TRBJ2-1): SQTIHQWPATLVQPVGSPLSLECTVEGTSNPNLYWYRQAAGRGLQLLFYSVGIGQISSEVPQNLSASRPQDRQFILSSKKLLLSDSGFYLCAWSEGGLASNEQFFGPGTRLTVL.